This T cell receptor (beta chain) was obtained from a study of blood T cell repertoires in COVID-19. Profiling relied on immunoSEQ multiplex PCR, and the TCRdb table lists in-frame clones only, not all of them. The profile shows some 41,000 clones, nearly 85% of them singletons. Germline loops: CDR1 SGDLS, CDR2 YYNGEE. The CDR3 consists of 15 residues. Between the trimmed V and J ends, which lost 7 bases and 0 bases, there was a span of 16 bases. Sequenced material: peripheral blood. The J gene is TRBJ1-2, the V gene TRBV9; possible D gene TRBD1, 6 bases. This sequence originates from a man older than 75 in a cohort sampled during active COVID-19. CDR3 coding DNA: TGTGCCAGCGGACAAGGGGGGGCAGCTAACTATGGCTACACCTTC. Translation: CASGQGGAANYGYTF. Supplemented by reference TRBV9 and TRBJ1-2, the full variable domain reads DSGVTQTPKHLITATGQRVTLRCSPRSGDLSVYWYQQSLDQGLQFLIQYYNGEERAKGNILERFSAQQFPDLHSELNLSSLELGDSALYFCASGQGGAANYGYTFGSGTRLTVV.